These 20 T cell receptor beta chains originate from one sample sequenced in a study of T-cell reconstitution after alpha-beta-depleted transplantation in children. Preparation of the TCRbeta library was carried out with unique molecular identifiers. TCRdb re-analysed the PCR reads in MiXCR, keeping a single row per CDR3 protein. The top ten hold 4.5% to 7% of the sample, which has approximately 400,000 distinct CDR3 sequences, 11% seen once. The input for sequencing was PBMCs from the stem cell graft donor, taken from the stem cell graft. Source of these receptors: a human donor who donated a stem cell graft to a child with acute myeloid leukemia.

This clonotype was counted at least ten times. The V gene is TRBV7-2, the J gene TRBJ2-7; weak D call: TRBD1 (5 bases). Between the trimmed V and J ends, which lost 1 base and 0 bases, there was a span of 7 bases. The CDR3 sequence is 14 residues long. Germline lookup yields CDR1 SGHTA and CDR2 FQGNSA. The CDR3 region is CASSLDRSSYEQYF. The CDR3 region has the DNA TGTGCCAGCAGCTTAGACAGGAGCTCCTACGAGCAGTACTTC.

This clonotype was recorded many times. V is TRBV7-2 and J is TRBJ2-7, with 8 bases aligning to TRBD2. Trimming removed 1 base from V and 0 bases from J; junction bases left unmatched: 5. Germline lookup yields CDR1 SGHTA and CDR2 FQGNSA. There are 16 residues in the CDR3. CDR3 residues: CASSLGLSGSSYEQYF. CDR3 coding DNA: TGTGCCAGCAGCTTAGGGTTAAGCGGGAGCTCCTACGAGCAGTACTTC.

This sequence joins TRBV7-9 and TRBJ2-3; no reliable D call. The germline V gene has CDR1 SEHNR and CDR2 FQNEAQ (reference sequence). The CDR3 is 15 residues long. The ends were cut back, 5 bases at V and 2 bases at J, with 14 bases in the middle. DNA for the CDR3: TGTGCCAGCAGCCCCTCGCGCGGCCTCACAGATACGCAGTATTTT. This codes for CASSPSRGLTDTQYF.

This clonotype has a handful of counts. The chain recombines TRBV7-8 with TRBJ2-1; D remains unclear. This CDR3 has 15 amino acids. From germline, CDR1 is SGHVS and CDR2 FQNEAQ. Trimming took 1 base from V and 1 from J, leaving 8 bases between them. The CDR3 loop is CASSLDRISYNEQFF. The DNA for the CDR3 is TGTGCCAGCAGCTTAGACCGAATTTCCTACAATGAGCAGTTCTTC.

In this sample, this clonotype turned up many times. The CDR3 DNA reads TGTGCCAGCAGCCCAAGACGAACAGGGAACACTGAAGCTTTCTTT. This sequence encodes CASSPRRTGNTEAFF. V and J are TRBV9 and TRBJ1-1, with a weak D call TRBD1 (5 bases). Trimming took 4 bases from V and 1 from J, leaving 14 bases between them. CDR3 length equals 15 residues. CDR1 is SGDLS and CDR2 is YYNGEE in the germline V gene.

The table lists this clonotype with a few counts. The chain carries TRBV5-1 and TRBJ2-7, with 7 bases matching TRBD1. This CDR3 is 16 amino acids long. Trimming removed 1 base from V and 2 bases from J; junction bases left unmatched: 9. Germline CDR1 SGHRS, CDR2 YFSETQ. The CDR3 protein is CASSLRQGPVTYEQYV. The CDR3 DNA is TGCGCCAGCAGCTTGCGACAGGGACCCGTCACCTACGAGCAGTACGTC.

A few counts support this clonotype. The chain combines TRBV20-1 with TRBJ2-3, with a tentative D call TRBD2 (5 bases). Trimming took 1 base from V and 11 from J, leaving 13 bases between them. This CDR3 comprises 12 residues. Germline CDR1 is DFQATT and CDR2 is SNEGSKA (reference sequence). The DNA of the CDR3 is TGCAGTGCTAGAGGTCCCCTTGGAGGGCAGTATTTT. Protein product: CSARGPLGGQYF.

This clonotype was counted at least ten times. The V call is TRBV7-2, the J call TRBJ2-5; 10 bases are a match to TRBD2. Germline CDR1 SGHTA, CDR2 FQGNSA. V shed 3 bases and J 5 bases; nucleotides not matched to a gene: 6. The CDR3 loop spans 15 amino acids. The CDR3 region has the DNA TGTGCCAGCAGCTTGAGCGGGAGGGCCCTGGAGACCCAGTACTTC. This encodes CASSLSGRALETQYF.

This chain joins TRBV5-1 and TRBJ1-2, with 11 bases identical to TRBD1. This CDR3 has 14 residues. Germline CDR1 and CDR2: SGHRS and YFSETQ. The CDR3 reads CACQLGTGGYGYTF. The CDR3 nucleotides are TGCGCTTGTCAGCTCGGGACAGGGGGCTATGGCTACACCTTC.

This clonotype was found a few times. The chain carries TRBV7-6 and TRBJ1-1; unclear D gene. CDR3 length: 14 amino acids. CDR1 is SGHVS, CDR2 FNYEAQ, per germline. The V end was cut by 4 bases, the J end by 0 bases, with 9 bases between. The CDR3 DNA reads as TGTGCCAGCAGCTCCATTAGGATGAACACTGAAGCTTTCTTT. Amino acids: CASSSIRMNTEAFF.

V is TRBV6-5 and J is TRBJ1-1; D not certain. The germline gives CDR1 MNHEY, CDR2 SVGAGI. Trimming removed 5 bases at V and 5 bases at J, with 9 bases between. The CDR3 spans 12 residues. The chain's CDR3 is CASSAPGTEAFF. CDR3 nucleotide sequence: TGTGCCAGCAGTGCGCCTGGTACTGAAGCTTTCTTT.

The rearrangement links TRBV27 to TRBJ2-2; 10 bases are a match to TRBD1. Losses at the gene ends were 8 bases for V and 7 bases for J; bases not matched to a gene: 4. Germline CDR1 MNHEY, CDR2 SMNVEV (reference sequence). The CDR3 loop spans 13 amino acids. The chain's CDR3 is CASRDRGDGELFF. Written as DNA, the CDR3 is TGTGCCAGCCGGGACAGGGGAGACGGGGAGCTGTTTTTT.

The chain joins TRBV15 to TRBJ2-7; 7 nucleotides match TRBD2. V was pared by 2 bases and J by 2 bases, with 6 bases of the junction left unmatched. Germline V gene data show CDR1 as LNHNV and CDR2 as YYDKDF (reference sequence). The CDR3 is 15 residues long. The CDR3 nucleotides are TGTGCCACCAGCAGACGCGGGAGACCCGCCTACGAGCAGTACTTC. As protein: CATSRRGRPAYEQYF.

There are many counts of this clonotype. The chain has TRBV14 and TRBJ2-5; perhaps TRBD2 as D (5 bases). Germline-derived CDR1 and CDR2 are SGHDN and FVKESK. Between the trimmed V and J ends, which lost 2 bases and 4 bases, there was a span of 11 bases. The CDR3 sequence is 14 residues long. The CDR3 nucleotides are TGTGCCAGCAGCCAATCCCAACGGGGAGAGACCCAGTACTTC. Its protein product is CASSQSQRGETQYF. The variable domain in full, completed from reference TRBV14 and TRBJ2-5, reads EAGVTQFPSHSVIEKGQTVTLRCDPISGHDNLYWYRRVMGKEIKFLLHFVKESKQDESGMPNNRFLAERTGGTYSTLKVQPAELEDSGVYFCASSQSQRGETQYFGPGTRLLVL.

The rearrangement uses TRBV5-1 and TRBJ2-3, with D perhaps being TRBD1 or TRBD2 (5 bases each). CDR3 length equals 18 residues. V lost 5 bases, J lost 6 bases, and 28 bases lay in between. The germline gives CDR1 SGHRS, CDR2 YFSETQ. Here the CDR3 DNA reads TGCGCCAGCAGGGAAACTCCACCGGGACCCATTAGTATGGATACGCAGTATTTT. Translated: CASRETPPGPISMDTQYF.

The chain combines TRBV6-5 with TRBJ1-3; D unclear. Germline loops: CDR1 MNHEY, CDR2 SVGAGI. The ends were cut back, 0 bases at V and 3 bases at J, with 9 bases in the middle. The CDR3 loop spans 15 amino acids. This chain's CDR3 is CASSYSRTVGNTIYF. CDR3 nucleotide sequence: TGTGCCAGCAGTTACTCGAGGACGGTTGGAAACACCATATATTTT.

This chain connects TRBV7-3 to TRBJ2-4; the D gene is possibly TRBD1 (5 bases). Germline loops: CDR1 SGHTA, CDR2 FQGTGA. The CDR3 contains 16 residues. Trimming took off 3 bases at V and 0 bases at J, with 12 bases between the two ends. The CDR3 sequence: CASSFSPGLAKNIQYF. The DNA of the CDR3 is TGTGCCAGCAGCTTTAGTCCAGGGCTAGCCAAAAACATTCAGTACTTC.

This clonotype has ten or more counts. V and J are TRBV29-1 and TRBJ1-2; D unclear. This CDR3 has 12 amino acids. Trimming removed 2 bases from V and 8 bases from J, with 12 bases in between. Germline CDR1 is SQVTM and CDR2 is ANQGSEA. DNA of the CDR3: TGCAGCGTTGAAAAGCCGCCGTGGGGCTACACCTTC. Its translation: CSVEKPPWGYTF.

The chain recombines TRBV3-1 with TRBJ2-5; D call uncertain. Trimming cost V 2 bases and J 0 bases, with 19 bases left between them. The CDR3 runs to 18 residues. From germline, CDR1 is LGHDT and CDR2 YNNKEL (reference sequence). CDR3 in DNA: TGTGCCAGCAGCCAAAGGGCATGGCGACTCGGATACCAAGAGACCCAGTACTTC. Protein: CASSQRAWRLGYQETQYF.

This clonotype was observed many times. CDR3 sequence (DNA): TGCAGTGCTAGACTGGCCTTAGATACGCAGTATTTT. Translation gives CSARLALDTQYF. The chain joins TRBV20-1 to TRBJ2-3, with D unresolved. The germline V and J ends were trimmed by 2 bases and 5 bases, with 8 bases remaining between them. The CDR3 is made up of 12 amino acids. The germline V gene has CDR1 DFQATT and CDR2 SNEGSKA (reference sequence).